Reported below is one T cell receptor (beta chain). Its recognized antigen is unknown. One base away there is no much larger clone; base qualities are not given. The immunoSEQ Assay, a bias-controlled multiplex PCR, was used to amplify TCRbeta CDR3 regions from genomic DNA. The paper's data handling went like this. Within the assay, amplification of reference gene primers was used to estimate how many nucleated cells each sample contained. To quantify the absolute abundance of each unique TCRbeta CDR3 rearrangement, sequence reads were collapsed and filtered. For each sample, productive Simpson clonality was calculated as the square root of Simpson's diversity index over productive rearrangements. TCRdb stores this immuneACCESS table with in-frame sequences only. Part of the clones is absent; in the studies checked, under half of the shortfall reflects unresolved V genes, and no reason is known for the rest. V, J and clone size derive from that table, while D and trimming were established from the DNA sequence. Counted in this sample were about 430,000 clones; roughly 90% of them appeared once. Roughly 0.97% of the sample is taken by the ten largest.

V is shortened by 4 bases, J by 3 bases, and the region joining them spans 19 bases. From its cysteine to its phenylalanine, the CDR3 spans 16 amino acids. Only CDR3 DNA is held: 48 bases, read in frame from base 1. The germline V gene sets CDR1 to SGHDT and CDR2 to YYEEEE. This record belongs to a study of blood T cell repertoires in COVID-19 (dated by TCRdb to about 2020). Looking at the study overall: Samples from collaborators originated in the United States, Italy and Spain and spanned both the acute and convalescent phases of COVID-19. A freely available public database, intended as a resource for researchers studying the immune response to SARS-CoV-2, is where the repertoires were released. The prospective study material was composed of cDNA or gDNA derived from T cells, B-cell-depleted T cells, or PBMCs. Subjects who had been exposed to COVID-19, were actively infected with it, or had recovered from it provided the deeply sampled blood TCRbeta repertoires that made up the dataset. The samples were drawn from the first 160 participants of the ongoing ImmuneRACE study and from over a thousand subjects provided by 6 global collaborators. Where HLA class I and class II types were available, the types were taken from metadata supplied by the sample provider, not from assay-based typing. Nearly every sample came with metadata listing a de-identified subject ID, COVID-19 status, age in years and sex.

Participants in the prospective study were aged roughly 18 to 95 years, lived in under 30 United States geographic areas, and enrolled through a virtual design. To assign participants to cohorts, the prospective study relied on clinical history that participants themselves reported in a screening survey and a study questionnaire. In the prospective study, mobile phlebotomists collected whole blood, serum and a nasopharyngeal or oropharyngeal swab from each participant. Additional blood draws and questionnaires over an approximately 2-month period could optionally be provided by prospective study participants. Before DNA extraction, blood samples from the prospective study were shipped at room temperature or frozen. General study outcomes and caveats: How much clinical and demographic metadata was included differed by source and by participant, and the metadata was provided uncurated.

The V and J segments used are TRBV5-6 and TRBJ1-1, with a tentative D gene TRBD1 over 5 matching bases. The source of this sequence is a woman aged 25 to 39 with acute COVID-19. The specimen sequenced was PBMCs or T cells enriched from blood (not recorded which). The CDR3 region reads CASSPPQQVPHTEAFF. At the DNA level, the sequence is TGTGCCAGCAGCCCCCCCCAACAGGTTCCGCACACTGAAGCTTTCTTT.